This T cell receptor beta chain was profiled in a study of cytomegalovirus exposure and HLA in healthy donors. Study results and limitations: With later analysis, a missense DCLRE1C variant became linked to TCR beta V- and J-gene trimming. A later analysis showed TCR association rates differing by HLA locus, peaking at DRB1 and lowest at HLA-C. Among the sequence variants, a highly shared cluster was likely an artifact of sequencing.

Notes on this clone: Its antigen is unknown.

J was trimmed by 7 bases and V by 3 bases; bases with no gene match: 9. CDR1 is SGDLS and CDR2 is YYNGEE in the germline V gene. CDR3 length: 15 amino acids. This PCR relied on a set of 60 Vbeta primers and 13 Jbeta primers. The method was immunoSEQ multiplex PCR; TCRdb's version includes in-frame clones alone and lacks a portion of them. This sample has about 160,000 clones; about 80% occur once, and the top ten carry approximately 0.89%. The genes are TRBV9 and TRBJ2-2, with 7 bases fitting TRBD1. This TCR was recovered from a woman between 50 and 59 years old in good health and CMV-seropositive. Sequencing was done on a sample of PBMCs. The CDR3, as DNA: TGTGCCAGCAGCGATAAGGGGGCGTCCCACGGGGAGCTGTTTTTT. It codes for CASSDKGASHGELFF.